This T cell receptor beta chain originates from a study of chemoradiotherapy in HPV16-positive cancers. The overall study: Functional T-cell assays on a couple of HPV16-positive patients' cells defined candidate HPV-specific clones and common TCR motifs.

On this clone: The junction departs from germline at one end; a sequencing error may be responsible.

Germline V gene lookup returns CDR1 SSHAT and CDR2 FNYEAQ (reference sequence). The CDR3 sequence is 14 residues long. TCRdb's copy holds only in-frame clones and misses some; the assay was immunoSEQ multiplex PCR. Altogether more than 25,000 clones are present, nearly 95% being singletons, with the ten largest covering roughly 18%. Repeated repertoire sampling spanned the course of chemoradiotherapy. This chain connects TRBV7-7 to TRBJ2-5, with 9 bases identical to TRBD1. The TCR was taken from a human donor with HPV-associated anogenital cancer. The sample was blood, taken from a patient who underwent chemoradiotherapy. The CDR3 reads CASSFAGQGETQYF. The CDR3 coding sequence is TGTGCTAGCAGCTTTGCGGGACAGGGAGAGACCCAGTACTTC.